The sequence of this T cell receptor beta chain was determined in a study of T cells of healthy individuals. TCRdb independently ran MiXCR on the 5' RACE reads; one entry per CDR3 protein. Here the sample spans 100,000 or so distinct CDR3 sequences, 17% being singletons. This clonotype was obtained from a human donor in good health.

CDR3 residues: CASSRRGWGEEAFF. Here the CDR3 DNA reads TGTGCCAGCAGTCGCCGGGGATGGGGCGAGGAAGCTTTCTTT. V is TRBV7-9 and J is TRBJ1-1; weak D call: TRBD1 (5 bases). The germline V gene has CDR1 SEHNR and CDR2 FQNEAQ (reference sequence). This CDR3 spans 14 amino acids. Trimming pared 6 bases from V and 8 bases from J, leaving 19 bases between.